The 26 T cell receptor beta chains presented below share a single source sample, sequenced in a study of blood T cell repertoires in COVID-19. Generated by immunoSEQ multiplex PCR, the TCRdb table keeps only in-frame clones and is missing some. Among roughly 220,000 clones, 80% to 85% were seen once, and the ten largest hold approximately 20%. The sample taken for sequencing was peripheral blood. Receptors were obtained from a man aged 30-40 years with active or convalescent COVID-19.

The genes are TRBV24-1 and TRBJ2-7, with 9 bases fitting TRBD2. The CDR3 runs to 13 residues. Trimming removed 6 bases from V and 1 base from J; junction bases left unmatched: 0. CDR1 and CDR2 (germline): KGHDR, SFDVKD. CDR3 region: CATSLAGSYEQYF. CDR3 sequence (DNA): TGTGCCACCAGTCTAGCGGGGTCCTACGAGCAGTACTTC.

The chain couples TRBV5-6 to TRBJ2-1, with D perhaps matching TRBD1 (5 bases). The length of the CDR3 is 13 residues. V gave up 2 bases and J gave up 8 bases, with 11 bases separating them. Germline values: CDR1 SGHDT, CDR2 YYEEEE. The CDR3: CASSFEGVHEQFF. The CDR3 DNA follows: TGTGCCAGCAGCTTTGAAGGGGTCCATGAGCAGTTCTTC.

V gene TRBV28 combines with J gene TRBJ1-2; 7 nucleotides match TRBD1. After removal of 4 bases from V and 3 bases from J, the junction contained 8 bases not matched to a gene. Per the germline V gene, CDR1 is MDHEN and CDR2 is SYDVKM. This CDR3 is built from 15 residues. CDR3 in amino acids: CASSSQGLYHYGYTF. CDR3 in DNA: TGTGCCAGCAGTTCACAGGGGCTCTACCACTATGGCTACACCTTC.

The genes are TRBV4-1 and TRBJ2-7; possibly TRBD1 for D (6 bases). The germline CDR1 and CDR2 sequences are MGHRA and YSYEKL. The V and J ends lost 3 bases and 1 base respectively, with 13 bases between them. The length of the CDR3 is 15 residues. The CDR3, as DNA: TGCGCCAGCAGCCATTCAGGGGAGTGGTCCTACGAGCAGTACTTC. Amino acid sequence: CASSHSGEWSYEQYF.

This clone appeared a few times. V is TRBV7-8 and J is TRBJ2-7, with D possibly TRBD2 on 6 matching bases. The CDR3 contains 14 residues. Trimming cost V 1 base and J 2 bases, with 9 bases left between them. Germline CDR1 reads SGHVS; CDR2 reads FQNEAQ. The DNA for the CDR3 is TGTGCCAGCAGCTTAGAGGCTAGCGCCTACGAGCAGTACTTC. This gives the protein CASSLEASAYEQYF.

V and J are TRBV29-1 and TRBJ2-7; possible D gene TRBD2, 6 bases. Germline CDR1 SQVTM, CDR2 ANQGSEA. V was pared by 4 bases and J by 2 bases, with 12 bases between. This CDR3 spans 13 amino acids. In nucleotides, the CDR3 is TGCAGCGTTGTGGGGGGAGGTACCTACGAGCAGTACTTC. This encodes CSVVGGGTYEQYF.

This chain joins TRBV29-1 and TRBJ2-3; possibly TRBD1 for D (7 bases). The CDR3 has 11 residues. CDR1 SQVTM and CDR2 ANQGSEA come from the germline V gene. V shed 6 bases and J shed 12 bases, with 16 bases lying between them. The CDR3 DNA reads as TGCAGCGTGGGGGCGGGACAGAGACAGTATTTT. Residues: CSVGAGQRQYF.

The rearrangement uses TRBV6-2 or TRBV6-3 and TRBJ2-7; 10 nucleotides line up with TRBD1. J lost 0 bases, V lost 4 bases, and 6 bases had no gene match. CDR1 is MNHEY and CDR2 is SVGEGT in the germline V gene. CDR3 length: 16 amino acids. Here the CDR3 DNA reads TGTGCCAGCAGTTCCCCCGGACAGGGGGGCTCCTACGAGCAGTACTTC. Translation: CASSSPGQGGSYEQYF.

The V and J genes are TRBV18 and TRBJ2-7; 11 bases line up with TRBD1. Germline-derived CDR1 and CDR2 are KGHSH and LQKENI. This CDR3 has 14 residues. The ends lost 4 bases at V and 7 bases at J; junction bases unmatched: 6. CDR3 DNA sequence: TGTGCCAGCTCACTATCGGACAGGGGGCTTGAGCAGTACTTC. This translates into CASSLSDRGLEQYF.

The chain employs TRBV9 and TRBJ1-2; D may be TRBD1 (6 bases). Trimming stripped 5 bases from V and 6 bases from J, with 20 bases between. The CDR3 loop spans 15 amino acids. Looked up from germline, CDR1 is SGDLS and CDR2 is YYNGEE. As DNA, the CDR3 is TGTGCCAGCAGACAAGGAGACAGGTTATCGGATGGCTACACCTTC. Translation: CASRQGDRLSDGYTF. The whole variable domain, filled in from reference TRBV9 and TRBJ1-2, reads DSGVTQTPKHLITATGQRVTLRCSPRSGDLSVYWYQQSLDQGLQFLIQYYNGEERAKGNILERFSAQQFPDLHSELNLSSLELGDSALYFCASRQGDRLSDGYTFGSGTRLTVV.

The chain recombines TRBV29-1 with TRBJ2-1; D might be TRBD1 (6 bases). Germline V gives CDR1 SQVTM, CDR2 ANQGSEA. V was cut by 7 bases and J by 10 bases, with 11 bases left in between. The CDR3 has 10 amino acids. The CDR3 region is CSAAGTEQFF. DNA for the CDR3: TGCAGCGCAGCCGGGACAGAGCAGTTCTTC.

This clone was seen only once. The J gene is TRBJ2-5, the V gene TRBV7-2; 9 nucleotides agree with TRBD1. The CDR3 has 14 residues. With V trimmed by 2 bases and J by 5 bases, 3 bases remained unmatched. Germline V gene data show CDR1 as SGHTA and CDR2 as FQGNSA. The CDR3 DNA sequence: TGTGCCAGCAGCTTAAACAGGGGGCGGGAGACCCAGTACTTC. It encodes CASSLNRGRETQYF.

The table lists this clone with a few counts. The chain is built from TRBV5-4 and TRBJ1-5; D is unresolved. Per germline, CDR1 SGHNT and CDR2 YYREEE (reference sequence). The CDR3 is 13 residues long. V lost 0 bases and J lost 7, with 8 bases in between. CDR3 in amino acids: CASSLDVGQPQHF. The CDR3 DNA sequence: TGTGCCAGCAGCTTGGATGTTGGCCAGCCCCAGCATTTT.

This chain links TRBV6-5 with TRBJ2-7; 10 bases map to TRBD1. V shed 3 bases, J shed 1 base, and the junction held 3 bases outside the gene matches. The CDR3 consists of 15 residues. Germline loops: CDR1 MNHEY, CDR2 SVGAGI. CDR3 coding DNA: TGTGCCAGCAGTTATTCGGGACAGGGGTCCTACGAGCAGTACTTC. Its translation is CASSYSGQGSYEQYF.

The CDR3 loop reads CASSPGAPPGQAVKKLFF. The CDR3, as DNA: TGTGCCAGCTCACCAGGAGCCCCACCGGGACAGGCGGTTAAAAAACTGTTTTTT. The chain carries TRBV18 and TRBJ1-4; 8 bases are a match to TRBD1. CDR1 is KGHSH, CDR2 LQKENI, per germline. The CDR3 is 18 amino acids. V lost 2 bases, J lost 9 bases, and 17 bases stayed unmatched.

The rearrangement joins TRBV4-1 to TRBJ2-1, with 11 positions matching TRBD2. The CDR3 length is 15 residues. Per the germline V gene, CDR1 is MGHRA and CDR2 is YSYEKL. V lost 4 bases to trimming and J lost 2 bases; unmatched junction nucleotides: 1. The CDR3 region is CASSLTSGTYNEQFF. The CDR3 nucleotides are TGCGCCAGCAGCCTGACTAGCGGGACCTACAATGAGCAGTTCTTC.

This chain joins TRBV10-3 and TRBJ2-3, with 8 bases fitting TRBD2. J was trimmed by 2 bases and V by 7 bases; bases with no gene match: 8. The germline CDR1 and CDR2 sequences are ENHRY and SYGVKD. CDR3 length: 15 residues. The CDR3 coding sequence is TGTGCCATCAAAAGGGAAGCGGGAGTCACAGATACGCAGTATTTT. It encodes CAIKREAGVTDTQYF.

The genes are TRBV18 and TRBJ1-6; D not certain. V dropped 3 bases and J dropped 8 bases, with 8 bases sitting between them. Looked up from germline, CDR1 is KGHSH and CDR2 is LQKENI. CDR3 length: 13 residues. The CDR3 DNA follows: TGTGCCAGCTCACCTAGCCTTGATTCACCCCTCCACTTT. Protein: CASSPSLDSPLHF.

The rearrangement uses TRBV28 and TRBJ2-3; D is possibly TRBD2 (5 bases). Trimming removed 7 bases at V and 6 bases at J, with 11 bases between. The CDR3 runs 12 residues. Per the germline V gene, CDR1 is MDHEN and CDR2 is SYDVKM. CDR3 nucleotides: TGTGCCAGCAAAAGCGGTCCGGATACGCAGTATTTT. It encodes CASKSGPDTQYF.

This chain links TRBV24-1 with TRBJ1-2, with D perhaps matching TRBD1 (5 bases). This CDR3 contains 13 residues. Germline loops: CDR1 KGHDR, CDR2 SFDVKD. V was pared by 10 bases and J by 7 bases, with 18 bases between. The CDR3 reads CATGGTGKSGYTF. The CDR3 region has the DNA TGTGCCACGGGAGGAACAGGAAAAAGTGGCTACACCTTC.

The CDR3 is CASRPLEVSGELFF. CDR3 coding DNA: TGTGCCAGCAGACCCCTAGAGGTGTCTGGGGAGCTGTTTTTT. The chain recombines TRBV27 with TRBJ2-2; D not certain. The CDR3 consists of 14 residues. CDR1 is MNHEY and CDR2 is SMNVEV in the germline V gene (reference sequence). The V gene lost 6 bases and the J gene lost 8 bases, with 16 bases spanning the gap.

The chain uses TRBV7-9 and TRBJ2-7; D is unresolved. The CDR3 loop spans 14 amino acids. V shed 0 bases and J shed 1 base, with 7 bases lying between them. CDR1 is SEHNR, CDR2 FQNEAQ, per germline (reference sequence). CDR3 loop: CASSLAQVSYEQYF. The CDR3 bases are TGTGCCAGCAGCTTAGCGCAGGTTTCCTACGAGCAGTACTTC. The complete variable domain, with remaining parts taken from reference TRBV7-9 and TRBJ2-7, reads DTGVSQNPRHKITKRGQNVTFRCDPISEHNRLYWYRQTLGQGPEFLTYFQNEAQLEKSRLLSDRFSAERPKGSFSTLEIQRTEQGDSAMYLCASSLAQVSYEQYFGPGTRLTVT.

The CDR3 region is CAWRTTGGPYEQYF. Here the CDR3 DNA reads TGTGCCTGGAGGACGACAGGGGGACCCTACGAGCAGTACTTC. The chain has TRBV30 and TRBJ2-7; 9 bases line up with TRBD1. The J segment lost 2 bases and the V segment lost 3 bases, leaving 5 bases of the junction unmatched. This CDR3 contains 14 residues. CDR1 is GTSNPN, CDR2 SVGIG, per germline (reference sequence).

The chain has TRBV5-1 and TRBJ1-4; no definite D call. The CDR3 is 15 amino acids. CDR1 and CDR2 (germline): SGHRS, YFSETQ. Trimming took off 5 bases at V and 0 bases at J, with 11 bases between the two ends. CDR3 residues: CASRPGLATNEKLFF. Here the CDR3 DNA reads TGCGCCAGCAGGCCCGGACTTGCAACTAATGAAAAACTGTTTTTT.

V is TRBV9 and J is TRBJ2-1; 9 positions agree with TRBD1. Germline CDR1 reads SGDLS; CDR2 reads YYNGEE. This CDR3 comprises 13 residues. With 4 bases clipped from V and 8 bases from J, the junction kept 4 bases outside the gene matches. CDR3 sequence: CASSRQGGDEQFF. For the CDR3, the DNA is TGTGCCAGCAGCCGACAGGGGGGCGATGAGCAGTTCTTC.

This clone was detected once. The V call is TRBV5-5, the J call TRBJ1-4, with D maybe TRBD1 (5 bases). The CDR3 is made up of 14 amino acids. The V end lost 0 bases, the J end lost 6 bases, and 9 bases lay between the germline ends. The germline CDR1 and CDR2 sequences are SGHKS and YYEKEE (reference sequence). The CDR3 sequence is CASSLGTGDEKLFF. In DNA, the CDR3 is TGTGCCAGCAGCTTGGGGACGGGGGATGAAAAACTGTTTTTT.